Presented here are 30 T cell receptor beta chains from one specimen sequenced in a study of blood T cell repertoires in COVID-19. Sequencing was performed with immunoSEQ multiplex PCR; in TCRdb, only in-frame clones are kept and a portion is missing. The sample shows 200,000 to 250,000 clones, around nine tenths of them seen only once. The sequenced sample was PBMCs or T cells enriched from blood (not recorded which). These TCRs come from a man younger than 40 who had recovered from COVID-19.

The chain is built from TRBV7-9 and TRBJ2-2; 7 bases match TRBD1. CDR3 length: 16 residues. Losses at the gene ends were 2 bases for V and 4 bases for J; bases not matched to a gene: 7. Germline lookup yields CDR1 SEHNR and CDR2 FQNEAQ (reference sequence). CDR3 DNA sequence: TGTGCCAGCAGCTTATCTCGGACAGGTTTCACCGGGGAGCTGTTTTTT. Encoded protein: CASSLSRTGFTGELFF.

As concerns this clone: Other DNA sequences in this sample translate to the same CDR3. The chain employs TRBV28 and TRBJ2-7; D remains unclear. Trimming shortened V by 2 bases and J by 7 bases, and 6 bases separated the two germline ends. In germline, CDR1 is MDHEN, CDR2 SYDVKM. This CDR3 is 11 amino acids long. The CDR3 DNA reads TGTGCCAGCAGTTTAAGAGGTGAGCAGTACTTC. This gives the protein CASSLRGEQYF. The full variable domain, in which reference TRBV28 and TRBJ2-7 provide the parts outside the CDR3, is DVKVTQSSRYLVKRTGEKVFLECVQDMDHENMFWYRQDPGLGLRLIYFSYDVKMKEKGDIPEGYSVSREKKERFSLILESASTNQTSMYLCASSLRGEQYFGPGTRLTVT.

This clone was observed a single time. The rearrangement links TRBV7-9 to TRBJ2-7, with 9 bases lining up with TRBD1. With V trimmed by 0 bases and J by 7 bases, 7 bases remained unmatched. Germline V gene lookup returns CDR1 SEHNR and CDR2 FQNEAQ (reference sequence). This CDR3 spans 15 amino acids. The CDR3 DNA reads TGTGCCAGCAGCTTAGCGACCGGGACAGGGCCAGAGCAGTACTTC. It translates to CASSLATGTGPEQYF.

This chain connects TRBV14 to TRBJ1-6; a possible D gene is TRBD1 (5 bases). The V and J ends lost 5 bases and 9 bases respectively, with 11 bases between them. CDR1 is SGHDN and CDR2 is FVKESK in the germline V gene. The CDR3 consists of 13 residues. This CDR3 reads CASSRQGFSPLHF. In DNA, the CDR3 is TGTGCCAGCAGCAGGCAGGGATTTTCACCCCTCCACTTT. Supplemented by reference TRBV14 and TRBJ1-6, the full variable domain reads EAGVTQFPSHSVIEKGQTVTLRCDPISGHDNLYWYRRVMGKEIKFLLHFVKESKQDESGMPNNRFLAERTGGTYSTLKVQPAELEDSGVYFCASSRQGFSPLHFGNGTRLTVT.

V gene TRBV5-5 combines with J gene TRBJ2-7; D call uncertain. V was clipped by 2 bases and J by 5 bases, with 5 bases between them. The germline V gene has CDR1 SGHKS and CDR2 YYEKEE (reference sequence). The CDR3 loop spans 11 amino acids. The CDR3 protein is CASSFGHEQYF. The CDR3 DNA reads as TGTGCCAGCAGCTTTGGCCACGAGCAGTACTTC.

The J gene is TRBJ2-1, the V gene TRBV18; 8 nucleotides align to TRBD2. The junction had 7 bases not matched to a gene; V was cut back by 6 bases and J by 6 bases. This CDR3 comprises 14 residues. The germline CDR1 and CDR2 sequences are KGHSH and LQKENI. CDR3 sequence (DNA): TGTGCCAGCTCCTCCCCCGGGGGGGGCAATGAGCAGTTCTTC. Its protein is CASSSPGGGNEQFF.

V gene TRBV3-1 (or the pseudogene TRBV3-2) combines with J gene TRBJ2-1; 8 bases are shared with TRBD2. The CDR3 covers 14 residues. Germline CDR1 and CDR2: LGHDT and YNNKEL (reference sequence). Unmatched junction bases numbered 3, after V lost 5 bases and J lost 3 bases. Written as DNA, the CDR3 is TGTGCCAGCAGCTATACTAGCGGCTACAATGAGCAGTTCTTC. The encoded protein is CASSYTSGYNEQFF.

This chain uses TRBV7-6 with TRBJ2-7; TRBD2 matches 7 bases. The germline CDR1 and CDR2 sequences are SGHVS and FNYEAQ. The CDR3 covers 13 residues. The V gene end was trimmed by 5 bases and the J gene end by 11 bases; junction bases not matched to a gene: 12. The CDR3 sequence is CASSIRAGEGEYF. CDR3 coding DNA: TGTGCCAGCAGCATACGCGCGGGGGAAGGCGAGTACTTC.

This clone was detected only once. The V gene is TRBV18, the J gene TRBJ2-1; D unclear. Trimming pared 0 bases from V and 6 bases from J, leaving 12 bases between. From germline, CDR1 is KGHSH and CDR2 LQKENI. This CDR3 region has 15 residues. CDR3 DNA sequence: TGTGCCAGCTCACCACCGCTCGCTACCATCAATGAGCAGTTCTTC. Protein product: CASSPPLATINEQFF.

V and J are TRBV25-1 and TRBJ2-7, with 11 bases that match TRBD2. Germline V gene sequence: CDR1 MGHDK, CDR2 SYGVNS. This CDR3 has 15 residues. J gave up 1 base and V 1 base, and 0 bases lay outside the gene matches. This chain's CDR3 is CASSEWTSGSYEQYF. The CDR3 DNA is TGTGCCAGCAGTGAATGGACTAGCGGGTCCTACGAGCAGTACTTC.

J is TRBJ2-7 and V is TRBV7-2; 9 bases match TRBD2. The V segment lost 1 base and the J segment 1 base; nucleotides outside the gene matches: 5. This CDR3 is 16 amino acids long. CDR1 is SGHTA and CDR2 is FQGNSA in the germline V gene. The CDR3 DNA sequence: TGTGCCAGCAGCTTAGGAGGGACTAGCCCATCCTACGAGCAGTACTTC. Encoded protein: CASSLGGTSPSYEQYF.

The chain is built from TRBV4-3 and TRBJ2-7; 12 bases are shared with TRBD2. V lost 0 bases, J lost 7 bases, and 10 bases stayed unmatched. The CDR3 contains 17 residues. Germline V gene lookup returns CDR1 LGHNA and CDR2 YSLEER. This CDR3 is CASSQEFASGGAREQYF. CDR3 in DNA: TGCGCCAGCAGCCAAGAATTCGCTAGCGGGGGGGCCCGAGAGCAGTACTTC.

Here the CDR3 DNA reads TGTGCCAGCAGTGCCCACCCCGGGACAGCAAACACTGAAGCTTTCTTT. Translating it yields CASSAHPGTANTEAFF. This chain links TRBV25-1 with TRBJ1-1, with 7 bases matching TRBD1. Trimming cost V 4 bases and J 2 bases; bases outside gene matches: 10. The CDR3 extends over 16 amino acids. The germline V gene has CDR1 MGHDK and CDR2 SYGVNS.

The chain employs TRBV7-6 and TRBJ2-7, with TRBD2 identical over 10 bases. CDR3 length equals 17 residues. V dropped 0 bases and J dropped 4; count of bases not matched to a gene: 9. Germline CDR1 SGHVS, CDR2 FNYEAQ. Written as DNA, the CDR3 is TGTGCCAGCAGCTTAGCATCCAGCGGGAGGGCCGGGTACGAGCAGTACTTC. The encoded protein is CASSLASSGRAGYEQYF.

CDR3 sequence reads: CASGRQGGQPQHF. The CDR3 coding sequence is TGTGCCAGTGGCCGACAGGGCGGTCAGCCCCAGCATTTT. The chain combines TRBV19 with TRBJ1-5; the match to TRBD1 covers 7 bases. Germline assignment: CDR1 LNHDA and CDR2 SQIVND (reference sequence). This CDR3 is built from 13 residues. V was clipped by 8 bases and J by 6 bases; unmatched bases: 7.

CDR3 loop: CASSELASRWEAQYF. The CDR3 DNA follows: TGTGCCAGCAGTGAACTAGCGAGCCGATGGGAGGCCCAGTACTTC. J is TRBJ2-5 and V is TRBV6-1; possibly TRBD2 for D (6 bases). Germline V gene lookup returns CDR1 MNHNS and CDR2 SASEGT. V shed 2 bases and J shed 9 bases, with 19 bases lying between them. The CDR3 spans 15 residues.

This rearrangement joins TRBV13 to TRBJ2-5; D remains unclear. V was trimmed by 3 bases and J by 4 bases, leaving 3 bases between them. The CDR3 loop spans 11 amino acids. Germline V gives CDR1 PRHDT, CDR2 FYEKMQ (reference sequence). The CDR3 bases are TGTGCCAGCAGCTTCGGAGAGACCCAGTACTTC. Translated, it gives CASSFGETQYF.

This chain connects TRBV19 to TRBJ2-3; 10 bases agree with TRBD1. The CDR3 spans 14 residues. After removal of 10 bases from V and 4 bases from J, the junction contained 8 bases not matched to a gene. CDR1 and CDR2 from the germline V gene are LNHDA and SQIVND (reference sequence). This chain's CDR3 is CAIHPGQGPDTQYF. CDR3 nucleotides: TGTGCCATCCACCCGGGACAGGGGCCAGATACGCAGTATTTT. Based on the CDR3 plus reference TRBV19 and TRBJ2-3, the full variable domain is DGGITQSPKYLFRKEGQNVTLSCEQNLNHDAMYWYRQDPGQGLRLIYYSQIVNDFQKGDIAEGYSVSREKKESFPLTVTSAQKNPTAFYLCAIHPGQGPDTQYFGPGTRLTVL.

V is TRBV27 and J is TRBJ2-7; 10 bases are a match to TRBD1. This CDR3 region has 16 residues. Germline V lookup: CDR1 MNHEY, CDR2 SMNVEV (reference sequence). V was clipped by 5 bases and J by 5 bases; unmatched bases: 12. The CDR3, as DNA: TGTGCCAGCAGTCCCCTATGGGACAGGGGCAACCACGAGCAGTACTTC. Its protein product is CASSPLWDRGNHEQYF.

The chain has TRBV13 and TRBJ1-2, with D perhaps TRBD1 (5 bases). Deletions cut 5 bases from V and 8 bases from J, with 15 bases between. The CDR3 is 13 residues long. The germline CDR1 and CDR2 sequences are PRHDT and FYEKMQ (reference sequence). The CDR3 protein is CASSPRQTRGYTF. DNA for the CDR3: TGTGCCAGCAGCCCCCGACAGACCCGGGGCTACACCTTC.

The chain uses TRBV18 and TRBJ1-3; TRBD1 matches 7 bases. This CDR3 is 14 amino acids long. Germline CDR1 reads KGHSH; CDR2 reads LQKENI. Unmatched junction bases numbered 3, after V lost 5 bases and J lost 2 bases. CDR3 in amino acids: CASSEGQTGNTIYF. For the CDR3, the DNA is TGTGCCAGCTCAGAGGGACAGACTGGAAACACCATATATTTT.

J is TRBJ1-2 and V is TRBV30, with TRBD1 matching 12 bases. Germline trimming cut 7 bases from V and 6 bases from J; bases unmatched to any gene: 12. This CDR3 spans 15 amino acids. Germline V gives CDR1 GTSNPN, CDR2 SVGIG (reference sequence). The CDR3 DNA sequence: TGTGCCTCGCCCCGGGAGGGACAGGGGGCGGATGGCTACACCTTC. This translates into CASPREGQGADGYTF.

This sequence joins TRBV19 and TRBJ1-3; D might be TRBD1 (6 bases). CDR1 LNHDA and CDR2 SQIVND come from the germline V gene (reference sequence). The ends were cut back, 3 bases at V and 2 bases at J, with 8 bases in the middle. The CDR3 contains 14 residues. The CDR3 reads CASSMWGPGNTIYF. The CDR3 nucleotides read TGTGCCAGTAGTATGTGGGGGCCTGGAAACACCATATATTTT. The full variable domain, rest sourced from reference TRBV19 and TRBJ1-3, is DGGITQSPKYLFRKEGQNVTLSCEQNLNHDAMYWYRQDPGQGLRLIYYSQIVNDFQKGDIAEGYSVSREKKESFPLTVTSAQKNPTAFYLCASSMWGPGNTIYFGEGSWLTVV.

In this sample, this clone turned up once. The rearrangement joins TRBV15 to TRBJ2-1; 11 positions agree with TRBD1. The CDR3 has 17 amino acids. V was pared by 1 base and J by 3 bases, with 5 bases of the junction left unmatched. Germline V gives CDR1 LNHNV, CDR2 YYDKDF (reference sequence). CDR3 nucleotides: TGTGCCACCAGCAGAGGGACCGGGACAGGGGGCTACAATGAGCAGTTCTTC. This codes for CATSRGTGTGGYNEQFF.

The V call is TRBV24-1, the J call TRBJ1-2; 8 positions agree with TRBD1. Germline lookup yields CDR1 KGHDR and CDR2 SFDVKD. V was clipped by 9 bases and J by 6 bases; unmatched bases: 8. This CDR3 has 13 amino acids. The CDR3 is CATGPQTGDGYTF. DNA for the CDR3: TGTGCCACCGGACCCCAGACAGGGGATGGCTACACCTTC.

The chain links TRBV5-6 to TRBJ2-7; D is unresolved. The CDR3 sequence is 11 residues long. CDR1 is SGHDT, CDR2 YYEEEE, per germline. V was pared by 3 bases and J by 6 bases, with 7 bases between. The CDR3 nucleotides read TGTGCCAGCAGCTCGGGTCTCGAGCAGTACTTC. Translation gives CASSSGLEQYF.

The V gene is TRBV6-5, the J gene TRBJ2-5, with 8 bases matching TRBD1. The CDR3 covers 13 residues. In germline, CDR1 is MNHEY, CDR2 SVGAGI. V gave up 4 bases and J gave up 11 bases; unmatched junction bases: 9. Here the CDR3 reads CASSSPFRTGQYF. The CDR3 coding sequence is TGTGCCAGCAGTTCCCCATTCCGGACAGGGCAGTACTTC.

This clone was recorded once. Written as DNA, the CDR3 is TGTGCCAGCAGCCAACTAGCGGGAACATACAATGAGCAGTTCTTC. Its translation is CASSQLAGTYNEQFF. The chain links TRBV7-2 to TRBJ2-1, with TRBD2 matching 10 bases. The CDR3 consists of 15 residues. J gave up 4 bases and V 5 bases, and 5 bases lay outside the gene matches. The germline V gene encodes CDR1 SGHTA and CDR2 FQGNSA.

This rearrangement joins TRBV18 to TRBJ2-2; TRBD1 agrees at 7 bases. CDR3 length equals 13 residues. Germline assignment: CDR1 KGHSH and CDR2 LQKENI. Losses at the gene ends were 10 bases for V and 5 bases for J; bases not matched to a gene: 7. This CDR3 reads CATLQGETGELFF. Written as DNA, the CDR3 is TGTGCCACCCTGCAGGGGGAGACCGGGGAGCTGTTTTTT.

This rearrangement joins TRBV4-2 to TRBJ1-4; no firm D call. The CDR3 contains 16 residues. The V gene lost 0 bases and the J gene lost 7 bases, with 15 bases spanning the gap. The germline V gene encodes CDR1 LGHNA and CDR2 YNFKEQ. The CDR3 is CASSQETMGPVEKLFF. The DNA for the CDR3 is TGTGCCAGCAGCCAAGAGACTATGGGTCCCGTTGAAAAACTGTTTTTT.